The 9 T cell receptor beta chains below come from one sample, sequenced in a study of OX40 agonist ivuxolimab in advanced cancers. Data came from immunoSEQ multiplex PCR; TCRdb stores just in-frame clones and leaves some out. Of around 67,000 clones listed, less than 90% are singletons. Source: CD4+ or CD8+ T cells sorted from blood, taken in a trial of the OX40 agonist ivuxolimab. These receptors were taken from an adult with an advanced solid tumor such as melanoma, head and neck, liver or kidney cancer.

The chain employs TRBV11-3 and TRBJ2-7; a weak D match, TRBD1 (6 bases). The CDR3 is made up of 15 amino acids. Germline V lookup: CDR1 SGHNT, CDR2 YENEEA. V was shortened by 8 bases and J by 5 bases, with 22 bases between the two germline ends. The CDR3 protein is CASGKQGTLNNEQYF. The CDR3, as DNA: TGTGCCAGCGGCAAACAAGGGACATTGAACAACGAGCAGTACTTC.

The chain carries TRBV7-9 and TRBJ1-2; D perhaps matches TRBD1 (5 bases). In germline, CDR1 is SEHNR, CDR2 FQNEAQ (reference sequence). V was shortened by 5 bases and J by 8 bases, with 21 bases between the two germline ends. The CDR3 totals 15 residues. The CDR3 protein is CASSQDGRTSGGYTF. The CDR3 region has the DNA TGTGCCAGCAGCCAAGATGGCAGGACAAGTGGGGGCTACACCTTC.

The chain combines TRBV18 with TRBJ2-6, with 7 nucleotides matching TRBD1. Germline V gives CDR1 KGHSH, CDR2 LQKENI. The CDR3 loop spans 17 amino acids. J lost 1 base, V lost 6 bases, and 9 bases had no gene match. The CDR3 DNA sequence: TGTGCCAGCTCCGTTGGACAGGTTGGGTCTGGGGCCAACGTCCTGACTTTC. Translation gives CASSVGQVGSGANVLTF.

This chain links TRBV6-5 with TRBJ2-1; D may be TRBD1 (7 bases). V lost 4 bases, J lost 8 bases, and 9 bases lay in between. CDR3 length: 12 residues. Germline CDR1 and CDR2: MNHEY and SVGAGI. The CDR3 DNA sequence: TGTGCCAGCAGTTTCAGGGGGGATGAGCAGTTCTTC. Protein product: CASSFRGDEQFF.

The genes are TRBV14 and TRBJ2-2; D unresolved. The CDR3 is 15 residues long. CDR1 and CDR2 from the germline V gene are SGHDN and FVKESK. V lost 0 bases and J lost 5, with 10 bases in between. The CDR3 region is CASSQDSQRTGELFF. DNA of the CDR3: TGTGCCAGCAGCCAAGATTCACAACGGACCGGGGAGCTGTTTTTT. Complete variable domain (other parts from reference TRBV14 and TRBJ2-2): EAGVTQFPSHSVIEKGQTVTLRCDPISGHDNLYWYRRVMGKEIKFLLHFVKESKQDESGMPNNRFLAERTGGTYSTLKVQPAELEDSGVYFCASSQDSQRTGELFFGEGSRLTVL.

The gene calls are TRBV7-6 and TRBJ2-3, with 11 bases identical to TRBD2. With V trimmed by 5 bases and J by 0 bases, 4 bases remained unmatched. The CDR3 is 16 residues long. Germline-derived CDR1 and CDR2 are SGHVS and FNYEAQ. The CDR3 nucleotides read TGTGCCAGCAGCCTCCGACTAGCGGGGAGCACAGATACGCAGTATTTT. As protein: CASSLRLAGSTDTQYF.

The chain combines TRBV2 with TRBJ1-6; no firm D call. V was cut by 4 bases and J by 4 bases, with 2 bases left in between. CDR3 size: 12 residues. Germline-derived CDR1 and CDR2 are SNHLY and FYNNEI. The CDR3 coding sequence is TGTGCCAGCAGTGGGTATAATTCACCCCTCCACTTT. Its translation is CASSGYNSPLHF.

The sample holds one count of this clone. The rearrangement links TRBV7-8 to TRBJ1-5, with a tentative D call TRBD1 (5 bases). CDR3 length: 15 residues. The germline gives CDR1 SGHVS, CDR2 FQNEAQ. Trimming left V 4 bases short and J 4 bases short, with 14 bases between. CDR3 DNA: TGTGCCAGCAGCTACCGACCGGGGGGGAATCAGCCCCAGCATTTT. This codes for CASSYRPGGNQPQHF.

The chain employs TRBV5-6 and TRBJ1-5, with TRBD1 matching over 10 bases. The CDR3 contains 16 residues. The V gene end was trimmed by 4 bases and the J gene end by 2 bases; junction bases not matched to a gene: 6. Germline loops: CDR1 SGHDT, CDR2 YYEEEE. CDR3 coding DNA: TGTGCCAGCAGCAAGGGACAGGGGTTAGGCAATCAGCCCCAGCATTTT. This gives the protein CASSKGQGLGNQPQHF. The variable domain in full, with the rest retrieved from reference TRBV5-6 and TRBJ1-5, is DAGVTQSPTHLIKTRGQQVTLRCSPKSGHDTVSWYQQALGQGPQFIFQYYEEEERQRGNFPDRFSGHQFPNYSSELNVNALLLGDSALYLCASSKGQGLGNQPQHFGDGTRLSIL.